One T cell receptor (beta chain) is described in this entry. Sequence at one end of the junction differs from germline and may be a read error. This sample is part of a study of technical replicates of blood from four donors. This table comes from immunoSEQ multiplex PCR, and its TCRdb copy is limited to in-frame clones, with some not included. The table has about 93,000 clones, approximately 95% seen once. Germline assignment: CDR1 SGHAT and CDR2 FQNNGV. CDR3 length: 16 residues. Sequenced input: T cells isolated from PBMCs. The receptor comes from a human donor in good health. The J gene is TRBJ2-1, the V gene TRBV11-2, with D perhaps assigned TRBD1 or TRBD2 (5 bases each). CDR3 nucleotide sequence: TGTGCCAGCAGCGTAGAGGGCAGGGCCTTGGTCCATGAGCAGTTCTTC. It yields the protein CASSVEGRALVHEQFF.